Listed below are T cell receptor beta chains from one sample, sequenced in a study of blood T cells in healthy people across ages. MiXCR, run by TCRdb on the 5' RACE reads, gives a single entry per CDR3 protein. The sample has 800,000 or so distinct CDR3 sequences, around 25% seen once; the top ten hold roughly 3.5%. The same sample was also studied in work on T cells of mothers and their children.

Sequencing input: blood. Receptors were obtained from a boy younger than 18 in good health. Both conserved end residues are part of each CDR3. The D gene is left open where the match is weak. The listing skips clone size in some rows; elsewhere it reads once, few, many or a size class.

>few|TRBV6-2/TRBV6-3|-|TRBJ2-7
CASSYVRDSYEQYF
TGTGCCAGCAGTTATGTCCGGGATTCCTACGAGCAGTACTTC
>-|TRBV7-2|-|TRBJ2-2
CASTWGTTPGTGELFF
TGTGCCAGCACCTGGGGGACGACCCCAGGGACCGGGGAGCTGTTTTTT
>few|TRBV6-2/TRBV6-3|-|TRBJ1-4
CASSYRDGKLFF
TGTGCCAGCAGTTACAGGGATGGAAAACTGTTTTTT
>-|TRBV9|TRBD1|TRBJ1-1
CASSAGQGNTEAFF
TGTGCCAGCAGCGCGGGACAGGGGAACACTGAAGCTTTCTTT
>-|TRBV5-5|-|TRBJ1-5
CASSPGPLNQPQHF
TGTGCCAGCAGCCCGGGACCGTTGAATCAGCCCCAGCATTTT
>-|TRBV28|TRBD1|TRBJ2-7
CASSLFGQANYEQYF
TGTGCCAGCAGTTTATTTGGACAGGCGAACTACGAGCAGTACTTC
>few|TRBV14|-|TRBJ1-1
CASSQDELRVTEAFF
TGTGCCAGCAGCCAAGATGAGTTGAGGGTAACTGAAGCTTTCTTT
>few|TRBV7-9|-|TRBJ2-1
CASSLASGDNEQFF
TGTGCCAGCAGCTTAGCATCGGGGGACAATGAGCAGTTCTTC
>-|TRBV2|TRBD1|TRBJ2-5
CASSSTYSDRVGETQYF
TGTGCCAGCAGCTCTACTTACTCGGACAGGGTAGGAGAGACCCAGTACTTC
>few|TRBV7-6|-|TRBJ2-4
CACSLTPEGNIQYF
TGTGCCTGCAGCTTAACACCGGAGGGAAACATTCAGTACTTC
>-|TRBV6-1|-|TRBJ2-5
CASKGVSEPGKFF
TGTGCCAGCAAAGGGGTGTCCGAGCCTGGGAAGTTCTTC
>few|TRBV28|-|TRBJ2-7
CASRLDDKFTSEQYF
TGTGCCAGCAGGCTTGACGACAAATTTACGTCCGAGCAGTACTTC
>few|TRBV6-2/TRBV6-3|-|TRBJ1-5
CASRRLPARGNQPQHF
TGTGCCAGCAGACGACTCCCGGCGCGTGGCAATCAGCCCCAGCATTTT
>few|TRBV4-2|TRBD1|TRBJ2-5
CASSPTGIGTQYF
TGTGCCAGCAGCCCGACAGGGATTGGGACCCAGTACTTC
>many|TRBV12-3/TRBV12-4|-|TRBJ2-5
CASSLGDRMGIEETQYF
TGTGCCAGCAGTTTGGGTGATCGTATGGGGATCGAGGAGACCCAGTACTTC
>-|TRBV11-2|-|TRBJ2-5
CASSLDGPISETQYF
TGTGCCAGCAGCTTGGACGGACCGATTTCGGAGACCCAGTACTTC
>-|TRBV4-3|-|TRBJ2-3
CASSPFGGALTDTQYF
TGCGCCAGCAGCCCCTTTGGTGGAGCCCTCACAGATACGCAGTATTTT
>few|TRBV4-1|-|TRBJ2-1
CASSQDPSPANEQFF
TGCGCCAGCAGCCAAGATCCTTCTCCGGCCAATGAGCAGTTCTTC
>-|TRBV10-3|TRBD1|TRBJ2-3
CAISEQDRGTDTQYF
TGTGCCATCAGTGAGCAGGACAGGGGCACAGATACGCAGTATTTT
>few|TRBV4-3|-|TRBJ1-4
CASSQVAGSGEKLFF
TGCGCCAGCAGCCAAGTAGCAGGGAGTGGTGAAAAACTGTTTTTT
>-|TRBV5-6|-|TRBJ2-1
CASSMTSLGEQFF
TGTGCCAGCAGCATGACTAGTTTAGGCGAGCAGTTCTTC
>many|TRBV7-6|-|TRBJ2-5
CASSLGELQETQYF
TGTGCCAGCAGCTTAGGGGAACTTCAAGAGACCCAGTACTTC
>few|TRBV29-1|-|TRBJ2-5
CSVQPSSSLGETQYF
TGCAGCGTTCAACCTTCTAGCAGTCTGGGGGAGACCCAGTACTTC
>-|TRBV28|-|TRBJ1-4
CASSLWGLNEKLFF
TGTGCCAGCAGTTTATGGGGACTAAATGAAAAACTGTTTTTT
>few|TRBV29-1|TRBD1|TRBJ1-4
CSVVFGQGEKLFF
TGCAGCGTTGTATTTGGACAGGGTGAAAAACTGTTTTTT
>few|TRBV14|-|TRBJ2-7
CASSRVDGHEQYF
TGTGCCAGCAGCCGAGTAGACGGCCACGAGCAGTACTTC
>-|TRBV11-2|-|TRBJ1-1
CASSLGSTGRRAFF
TGTGCCAGCAGCTTAGGATCCACAGGGAGAAGAGCTTTCTTT
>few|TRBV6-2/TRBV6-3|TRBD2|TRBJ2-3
CASSYSTSGDPTDTQYF
TGTGCCAGCAGTTACTCAACTAGCGGAGACCCCACAGATACGCAGTATTTT
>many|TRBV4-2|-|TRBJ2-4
CASSQEYENIQYF
TGTGCCAGCAGCCAAGAATATGAAAACATTCAGTACTTC
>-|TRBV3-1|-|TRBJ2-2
CASSQDFGGLRTGELFF
TGTGCCAGCAGCCAAGATTTCGGCGGGCTACGCACCGGGGAGCTGTTTTTT
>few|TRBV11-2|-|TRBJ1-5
CASSPQGGGQPQHF
TGTGCCAGCAGTCCACAGGGAGGCGGTCAGCCCCAGCATTTT
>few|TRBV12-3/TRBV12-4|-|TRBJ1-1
CASSLGGGWTEAFF
TGTGCCAGCAGTTTAGGCGGGGGCTGGACTGAAGCTTTCTTT
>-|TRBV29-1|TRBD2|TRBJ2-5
CSTRSGGETQYF
TGCAGCACCCGATCGGGAGGGGAGACCCAGTACTTC
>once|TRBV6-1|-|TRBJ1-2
CASKVRKDLYGYTF
TGTGCCAGCAAAGTCAGAAAGGACCTCTATGGCTACACCTTC
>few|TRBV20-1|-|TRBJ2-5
CSARDLRVQETQYF
TGCAGTGCTAGAGATTTAAGGGTTCAAGAGACCCAGTACTTC
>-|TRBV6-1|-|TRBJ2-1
CASKKQGSASYNEQFF
TGTGCCAGCAAAAAACAGGGTTCGGCCTCCTACAATGAGCAGTTCTTC
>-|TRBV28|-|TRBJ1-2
CASTLRTANYGYTF
TGTGCCAGCACCCTAAGGACAGCTAACTATGGCTACACCTTC
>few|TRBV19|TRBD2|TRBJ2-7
CASSLGTSGLREQYF
TGTGCCAGTAGTCTCGGGACTAGCGGATTGAGGGAGCAGTACTTC
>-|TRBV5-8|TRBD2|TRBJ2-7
CASSFSEGLAGFHEQYF
TGTGCCAGCAGCTTTAGCGAGGGACTAGCGGGGTTCCACGAGCAGTACTTC
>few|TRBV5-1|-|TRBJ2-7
CTSSLWPGTSYEQYF
TGCACCAGCAGCTTGTGGCCAGGGACCTCCTACGAGCAGTACTTC
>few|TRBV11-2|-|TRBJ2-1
CASSWSESSYNEQFF
TGTGCCAGCAGCTGGTCGGAATCCTCGTACAATGAGCAGTTCTTC
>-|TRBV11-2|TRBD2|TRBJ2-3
CASSLVAGGYTDTQYF
TGTGCCAGCAGCTTAGTAGCGGGGGGCTACACAGATACGCAGTATTTT
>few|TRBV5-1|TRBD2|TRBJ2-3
CASSLPQTSGGFTDTQYF
TGCGCCAGCAGCTTGCCCCAAACTAGCGGGGGATTCACAGATACGCAGTATTTT
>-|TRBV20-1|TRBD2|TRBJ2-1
CSARPLSGDYYNEQFF
TGCAGTGCTAGGCCGTTAAGCGGGGACTACTACAATGAGCAGTTCTTC
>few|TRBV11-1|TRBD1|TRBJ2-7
CASSLSTGTVSYEQYF
TGTGCCAGCAGCTTATCGACAGGGACCGTCTCCTACGAGCAGTACTTC
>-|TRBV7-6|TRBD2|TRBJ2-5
CASSLEAGGQETQYF
TGTGCCAGCAGCTTAGAAGCGGGGGGTCAAGAGACCCAGTACTTC
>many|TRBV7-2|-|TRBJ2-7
CASSHRGRDSYEQYF
TGTGCCAGCAGCCACCGGGGACGCGACTCCTACGAGCAGTACTTC